The rows below give T cell receptor beta chains drawn from one sample of a study of monozygotic twins with inflammatory bowel disease. TCRdb reprocessed the 5' RACE reads; each CDR3 protein has one entry and no DNA is given. The sample holds 170,000 or so distinct CDR3 sequences. Sequenced input: blood. The origin of the receptors is a human donor with ulcerative colitis or Crohn's disease, or a healthy co-twin of an affected twin (not recorded which). Each CDR3 is given with its conserved first and last residue.

TRBV7-8	TRBJ2-7	CASSLARGGRNYEQYF
TRBV18	TRBJ2-2	CASSPDARTGELFF
TRBV20-1	TRBJ1-5	CSARGGSRGNQPQHF
TRBV18	TRBJ2-5	CASSPYGAEETQYF
TRBV20-1	TRBJ2-1	CSARPTSGRGFLDNEQFF
TRBV27	TRBJ2-2	CASTTGGQKRYTGELFF
TRBV5-1	TRBJ2-3	CASSLDSSFTDTQYF
TRBV20-1	TRBJ2-1	CTLLALGRGNEQFF
TRBV25-1	TRBJ2-3	CASSGPGTSGDTQYF
TRBV3-1	TRBJ1-6	CASSQETGSSYNSPLHF